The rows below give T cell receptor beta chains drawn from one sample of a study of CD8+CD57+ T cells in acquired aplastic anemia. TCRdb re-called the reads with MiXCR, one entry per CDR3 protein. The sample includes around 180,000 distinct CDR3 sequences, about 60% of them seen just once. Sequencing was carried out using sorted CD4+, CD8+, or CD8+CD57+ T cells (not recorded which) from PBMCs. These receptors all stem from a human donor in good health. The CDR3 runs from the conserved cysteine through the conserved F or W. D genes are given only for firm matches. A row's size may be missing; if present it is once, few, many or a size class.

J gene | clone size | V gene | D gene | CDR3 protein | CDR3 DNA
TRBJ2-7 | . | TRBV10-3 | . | CAISSGPTYEQYF | TGTGCCATCAGTTCGGGGCCCACCTACGAGCAGTACTTC
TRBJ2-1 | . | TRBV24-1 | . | CATSDDRRNEQFF | TGTGCCACCAGTGATGACAGGCGTAATGAGCAGTTCTTC
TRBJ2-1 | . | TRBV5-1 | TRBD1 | CASSEGQAGVNEQFF | TGCGCCAGCAGCGAGGGACAGGCGGGTGTTAATGAGCAGTTCTTC
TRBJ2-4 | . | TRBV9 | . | CASSEWGEANIQYF | TGTGCCAGCAGCGAGTGGGGGGAGGCAAACATTCAGTACTTC
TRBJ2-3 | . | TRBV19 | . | CASSTRNDGAEDTQYF | TGTGCCAGTAGTACCCGGAACGACGGGGCTGAGGATACGCAGTATTTT
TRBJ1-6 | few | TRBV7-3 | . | CASSTTGNNSPLHF | TGTGCCAGCAGCACTACAGGGAATAATTCACCCCTCCACTTT
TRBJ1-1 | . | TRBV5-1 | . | CASSLEGTIEAFF | TGCGCCAGCAGCTTGGAAGGTACGATTGAAGCTTTCTTT
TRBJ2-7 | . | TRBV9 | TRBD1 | CASSRGRGLREQYF | TGTGCCAGCAGTCGGGGCAGGGGGCTGCGAGAGCAGTACTTC
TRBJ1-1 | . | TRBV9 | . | CASSVGGDSGTEAFF | TGTGCCAGCAGCGTAGGGGGTGACTCGGGCACTGAAGCTTTCTTT
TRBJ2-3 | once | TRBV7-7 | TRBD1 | CASSLGTGSTDTQYF | TGTGCCAGCAGCTTAGGGACAGGCAGCACAGATACGCAGTATTTT
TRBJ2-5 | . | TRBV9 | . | CASSPPSEETQYF | TGTGCCAGCAGCCCGCCGTCAGAGGAGACCCAGTACTTC
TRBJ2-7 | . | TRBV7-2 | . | CASSLVWGDTDYEQYF | TGTGCCAGCAGCTTAGTCTGGGGGGATACCGACTACGAGCAGTACTTC
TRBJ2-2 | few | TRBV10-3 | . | CALQPDSITGELFF | TGTGCCCTCCAACCTGACTCGATCACCGGGGAGCTGTTTTTT
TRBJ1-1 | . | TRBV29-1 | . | CSVEGHRNTEAFF | TGCAGCGTTGAAGGACACAGGAACACTGAAGCTTTCTTT
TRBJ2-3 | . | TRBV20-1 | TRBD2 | CSTLAGLGTDTQYF | TGCAGTACTCTAGCGGGACTGGGGACAGATACGCAGTATTTT
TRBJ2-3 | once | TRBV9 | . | CASSEAGTTQYF | TGTGCCAGCAGCGAGGCAGGGACGACGCAGTATTTT